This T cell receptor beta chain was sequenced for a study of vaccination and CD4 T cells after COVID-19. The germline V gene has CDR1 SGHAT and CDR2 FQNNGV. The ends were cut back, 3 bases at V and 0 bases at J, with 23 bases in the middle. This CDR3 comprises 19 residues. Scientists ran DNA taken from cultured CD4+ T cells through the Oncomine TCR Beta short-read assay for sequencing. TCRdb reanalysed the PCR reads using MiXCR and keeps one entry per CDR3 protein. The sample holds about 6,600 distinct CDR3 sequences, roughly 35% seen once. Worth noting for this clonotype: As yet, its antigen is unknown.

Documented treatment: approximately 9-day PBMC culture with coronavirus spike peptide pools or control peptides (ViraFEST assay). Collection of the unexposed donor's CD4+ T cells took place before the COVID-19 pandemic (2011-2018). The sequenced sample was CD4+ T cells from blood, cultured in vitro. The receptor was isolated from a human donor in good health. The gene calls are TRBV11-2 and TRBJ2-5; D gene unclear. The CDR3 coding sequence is TGTGCCAGCAGCTTCCTTGGGCCCTCCCTTGCCCACAACCAAGAGACCCAGTACTTC. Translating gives CASSFLGPSLAHNQETQYF.